These 11 T cell receptor beta chains were all obtained from the same sample, sequenced in a study of cytomegalovirus exposure and HLA in healthy donors. Both 60 Vbeta primers and 13 Jbeta primers went into the PCR. Method: immunoSEQ multiplex PCR; TCRdb's copy keeps in-frame clones and lacks some. Its clone listing holds 53,000 or so clones. The sequenced sample consisted of PBMCs. The receptor set was obtained from a man younger than 30 in good health and CMV-seropositive.

The chain recombines TRBV7-9 with TRBJ2-6; unclear D gene. Germline V lookup: CDR1 SEHNR, CDR2 FQNEAQ (reference sequence). V was pared by 2 bases and J by 10 bases, with 3 bases between. The CDR3 sequence is 11 residues long. The CDR3 is CASSLLNVLTF. CDR3 sequence (DNA): TGTGCCAGCAGCTTATTAAACGTCCTGACTTTC.

With respect to this clone: At one end the junction does not follow the germline gene, possibly because of a read error. Other DNA sequences in the same sample also yield this CDR3. This chain connects TRBV7-2 to TRBJ2-1, with D hard to call. Germline assignment: CDR1 SGHTA and CDR2 FQGNSA. The length of the CDR3 is 12 residues. The CDR3 bases are TGCGCCAGCACCCCCCCGTCCGTCGAGCAGTTCTTC. As protein: CASTPPSVEQFF. The variable domain in full, completed from reference TRBV7-2 and TRBJ2-1, reads GAGVSQSPSNKVTEKGKDVELRCDPISGHTALYWYRQSLGQGLEFLIYFQGNSAPDKSGLPSDRFSAERTGGSVSTLTIQRTQQEDSAVYLCASTPPSVEQFFGPGTRLTVL.

Here the CDR3 DNA reads TGCGCCAGCAGTGGATCTCCGTTCGGTAGCGGGGCTAGCACAGATACGCAGTATTTT. Translating gives CASSGSPFGSGASTDTQYF. The gene calls are TRBV10-1 and TRBJ2-3; 8 bases are shared with TRBD2. Germline loops: CDR1 WNHNN, CDR2 SYGVQD (reference sequence). The trim removed 4 bases at V and 0 bases at J, leaving 15 bases unmatched. CDR3 length equals 19 residues.

V is TRBV11-2 and J is TRBJ1-4; TRBD1 is a possible D gene (5 bases). V lost 8 bases and J lost 7, with 14 bases in between. There are 13 residues in the CDR3. In germline, CDR1 is SGHAT, CDR2 FQNNGV. This CDR3 is CASCGGICEKLFF. The CDR3 bases are TGTGCCAGCTGTGGGGGGATTTGTGAAAAACTGTTTTTT.

The rearrangement uses TRBV6-5 and TRBJ1-5; unclear D gene. V gave up 5 bases and J gave up 0 bases, with 11 bases separating them. This CDR3 has 15 amino acids. The germline gives CDR1 MNHEY, CDR2 SVGAGI. CDR3 amino acids: CASSPESYSNQPQHF. The CDR3 DNA is TGTGCCAGCAGTCCGGAGAGCTATAGCAATCAGCCCCAGCATTTT.

The chain employs TRBV7-3 and TRBJ2-6; 10 bases fit TRBD1. Looked up from germline, CDR1 is SGHTA and CDR2 is FQGTGA. CDR3 length: 19 amino acids. V lost 1 base, J lost 4 bases, and 10 bases stayed unmatched. CDR3 in DNA: TGTGCCAGCAGCTTAAAGTTTGGGGGACAGGGGTACGGGGCCAACGTCCTGACTTTC. Encoded protein: CASSLKFGGQGYGANVLTF.

The chain uses TRBV28 and TRBJ1-2; perhaps TRBD1 as D (5 bases). Between the trimmed V and J ends, which lost 2 bases and 4 bases, there was a span of 14 bases. The CDR3 extends over 15 amino acids. Looked up from germline, CDR1 is MDHEN and CDR2 is SYDVKM. CDR3 protein: CASSLPQGLPYGYTF. For the CDR3, the DNA is TGTGCCAGCAGTTTACCTCAGGGTCTCCCCTATGGCTACACCTTC.

This sequence joins TRBV6-4 and TRBJ2-1, with 7 bases fitting TRBD1. CDR3 length: 17 amino acids. The V and J ends lost 6 bases and 0 bases, in that order; junction bases with no gene match: 11. CDR1 and CDR2 (germline): MRHNA, SNTAGT. CDR3 sequence: CASSAEDRPSSYNEQFF. The CDR3 DNA reads as TGTGCCAGCAGCGCTGAGGACAGGCCGAGCTCCTACAATGAGCAGTTCTTC.

CDR3 sequence (DNA): TGCAGTGCTACCGGCTACAATGAGCAGTTCTTC. As protein: CSATGYNEQFF. The chain links TRBV20-1 to TRBJ2-1; D is uncertain. V dropped 4 bases and J dropped 3 bases, with 4 bases sitting between them. CDR1 DFQATT and CDR2 SNEGSKA come from the germline V gene (reference sequence). The CDR3 is 11 amino acids.

The rearrangement joins TRBV19 to TRBJ2-1; 8 bases agree with TRBD2. The trim removed 7 bases at V and 7 bases at J, leaving 9 bases unmatched. The CDR3 contains 14 residues. Germline V gene sequence: CDR1 LNHDA, CDR2 SQIVND (reference sequence). The CDR3 coding sequence is TGTGCCAGTAAGGCAGCGGGAGCGGCGAATGAGCAGTTCTTC. This encodes CASKAAGAANEQFF.

The chain joins TRBV5-1 to TRBJ2-2, with D possibly matching TRBD2 (6 bases). The germline gives CDR1 SGHRS, CDR2 YFSETQ. V shed 0 bases and J shed 0 bases, with 6 bases lying between them. This CDR3 contains 15 residues. The chain's CDR3 is CASSLGLANTGELFF. The CDR3 nucleotides read TGCGCCAGCAGCTTGGGACTAGCGAACACCGGGGAGCTGTTTTTT.